The 11 T cell receptor beta chains given below trace back to one sample, sequenced in a study of OX40 agonist ivuxolimab in advanced cancers. Some clones are missing from TCRdb's copy, which holds only in-frame ones; the method was immunoSEQ multiplex PCR. The sample holds roughly 120,000 clones, 75% to 90% seen once. Source: CD4+ or CD8+ T cells sorted from blood, taken in a trial of the OX40 agonist ivuxolimab. The receptor source for this set is an adult with an advanced solid tumor such as melanoma, head and neck, liver or kidney cancer.

This chain joins TRBV7-9 and TRBJ1-5, with D perhaps TRBD1 (5 bases). The CDR3 runs to 15 residues. The ends were cut back, 4 bases at V and 3 bases at J, with 13 bases in the middle. Germline-derived CDR1 and CDR2 are SEHNR and FQNEAQ (reference sequence). CDR3 sequence: CASSSLRDVNQPQHF. CDR3 coding DNA: TGTGCCAGCAGCTCGCTGCGGGACGTCAATCAGCCCCAGCATTTT.

This clone was seen once. The chain has TRBV6-1 and TRBJ2-5, with 7 bases identical to TRBD1. The J call may be faulty, since TRBJ2-7 better matches the DNA end. CDR1 is MNHNS and CDR2 is SASEGT in the germline V gene. The CDR3 has 15 residues. Written as DNA, the CDR3 is TGTGCCAGCAGTGAAACAGGACAGGTAGTCTACGAGCAGTACTTC. It encodes CASSETGQVVYEQYF.

CDR3 nucleotides: TGTGCCCACACTAGGGGACAGGGCTCGCGACCCCAGCATTTT. Amino acids: CAHTRGQGSRPQHF. This chain uses TRBV6-6 with TRBJ1-5; TRBD1 matches 9 bases. The germline V gene has CDR1 MNHNY and CDR2 SVGAGI (reference sequence). The CDR3 is made up of 14 amino acids. The junction had 15 bases not matched to a gene; V was cut back by 11 bases and J by 10 bases.

The rearrangement uses TRBV7-2 and TRBJ2-1; no firm D call. The V end lost 4 bases, the J end lost 8 bases, and 9 bases lay between the germline ends. Germline CDR1 and CDR2: SGHTA and FQGNSA. CDR3 length: 12 residues. CDR3 amino acids: CASSSRSDEQFF. The CDR3 nucleotides are TGTGCCAGCAGCTCCAGATCCGATGAGCAGTTCTTC.

The gene calls are TRBV29-1 and TRBJ1-1; 7 nucleotides align to TRBD1. CDR3 length equals 12 residues. Germline CDR1 and CDR2: SQVTM and ANQGSEA. Unmatched junction bases numbered 2, after V lost 1 base and J lost 6 bases. The CDR3 DNA reads as TGCAGCGTTGAAGGACAGGGCTCTGAAGCTTTCTTT. It is translated as CSVEGQGSEAFF.

J is TRBJ2-3 and V is TRBV7-3, with 8 bases matching TRBD1. Per the germline V gene, CDR1 is SGHTA and CDR2 is FQGTGA. The trim removed 5 bases at V and 0 bases at J, leaving 7 bases unmatched. This CDR3 comprises 16 residues. The DNA of the CDR3 is TGTGCCAGCAGCAGATACGGACAGGGAAGCACAGATACGCAGTATTTT. Protein sequence: CASSRYGQGSTDTQYF. Together with reference TRBV7-3 and TRBJ2-3, the CDR3 gives the full variable domain: GAGVSQTPSNKVTEKGKYVELRCDPISGHTALYWYRQSLGQGPEFLIYFQGTGAADDSGLPNDRFFAVRPEGSVSTLKIQRTERGDSAVYLCASSRYGQGSTDTQYFGPGTRLTVL.

The chain is built from TRBV11-3 and TRBJ2-1; perhaps TRBD2 as D (6 bases). Trimming cost V 5 bases and J 8 bases, with 16 bases left between them. This CDR3 is 14 amino acids long. In germline, CDR1 is SGHNT, CDR2 YENEEA. The CDR3 protein is CASSARLEAHEQFF. The DNA for the CDR3 is TGTGCCAGCAGCGCAAGACTAGAGGCCCATGAGCAGTTCTTC.

The chain combines TRBV6-5 with TRBJ1-5, with a tentative D call TRBD1 (6 bases). This CDR3 region has 14 residues. V lost 11 bases, J lost 4 bases, and 18 bases lay in between. Germline CDR1 MNHEY, CDR2 SVGAGI. The CDR3 reads CASRETGTNQPQHF. The CDR3 DNA follows: TGTGCCTCTAGGGAGACAGGTACAAATCAGCCCCAGCATTTT.

This rearrangement joins TRBV28 to TRBJ1-2; the match to TRBD1 covers 7 bases. The J segment lost 4 bases and the V segment lost 8 bases, leaving 7 bases of the junction unmatched. Germline CDR1 reads MDHEN; CDR2 reads SYDVKM. This CDR3 has 13 amino acids. The CDR3 reads CASGGRGGYGYTF. Here the CDR3 DNA reads TGTGCCAGCGGAGGCAGGGGGGGCTATGGCTACACCTTC.

Points on this clone: The germline gene is not matched at one end of the junction; a read error may be the cause. V gene TRBV2 combines with J gene TRBJ1-1; the D is unclear. The CDR3 has 12 amino acids. CDR1 is SNHLY and CDR2 is FYNNEI in the germline V gene. In DNA, the CDR3 is TGTGCCAGCAGAGAAGGACTGAGGGAAGCTTTCTTT. The encoded protein is CASREGLREAFF.

The chain recombines TRBV5-4 with TRBJ1-5, with 9 bases aligning to TRBD1. With 4 bases clipped from V and 5 bases from J, the junction kept 4 bases outside the gene matches. There are 14 residues in the CDR3. The germline V gene encodes CDR1 SGHNT and CDR2 YYREEE (reference sequence). CDR3 DNA sequence: TGTGCCAGCAGCATACAGGGGGCTTATCAGCCCCAGCATTTT. Amino acids: CASSIQGAYQPQHF.